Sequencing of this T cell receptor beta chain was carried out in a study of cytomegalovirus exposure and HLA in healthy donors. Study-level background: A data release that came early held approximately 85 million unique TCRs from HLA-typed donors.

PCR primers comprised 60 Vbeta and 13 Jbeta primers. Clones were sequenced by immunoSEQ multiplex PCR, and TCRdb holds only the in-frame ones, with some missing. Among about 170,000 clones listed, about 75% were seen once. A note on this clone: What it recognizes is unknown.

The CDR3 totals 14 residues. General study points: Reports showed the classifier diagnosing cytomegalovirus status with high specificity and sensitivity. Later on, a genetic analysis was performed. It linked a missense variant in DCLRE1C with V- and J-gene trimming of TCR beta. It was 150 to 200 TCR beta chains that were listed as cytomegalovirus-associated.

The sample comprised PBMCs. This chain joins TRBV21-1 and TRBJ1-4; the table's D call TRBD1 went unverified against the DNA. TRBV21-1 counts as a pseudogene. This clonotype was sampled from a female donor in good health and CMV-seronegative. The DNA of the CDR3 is TGTGCCAGCACTCTTAGGGCAGGGAAAGAAAAACTGTTTTTT. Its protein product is CASTLRAGKEKLFF.